This T cell receptor (beta chain) appears in the sequencing data of a study of cytomegalovirus exposure and HLA in healthy donors. The germline V gene encodes CDR1 SGHRS and CDR2 YFSETQ. Trimming took 0 bases from V and 4 from J; bases not matched to a gene: 15. The length of the CDR3 is 19 residues. Using immunoSEQ multiplex PCR, the repertoire was profiled, and TCRdb retains in-frame clones only, with some absent. The sample carries about 68,000 clones, about 90% recorded once. Sequences were obtained from PBMCs. The chain links TRBV5-1 to TRBJ2-3, with 9 bases aligning to TRBD1. The clonotype comes from a man aged 18 to 29 in good health and CMV-seronegative. In nucleotides, the CDR3 is TGCGCCAGCAGCTTGGTTGGGACAGGGACCCCCACAGTGGCAGATACGCAGTATTTT. This codes for CASSLVGTGTPTVADTQYF.